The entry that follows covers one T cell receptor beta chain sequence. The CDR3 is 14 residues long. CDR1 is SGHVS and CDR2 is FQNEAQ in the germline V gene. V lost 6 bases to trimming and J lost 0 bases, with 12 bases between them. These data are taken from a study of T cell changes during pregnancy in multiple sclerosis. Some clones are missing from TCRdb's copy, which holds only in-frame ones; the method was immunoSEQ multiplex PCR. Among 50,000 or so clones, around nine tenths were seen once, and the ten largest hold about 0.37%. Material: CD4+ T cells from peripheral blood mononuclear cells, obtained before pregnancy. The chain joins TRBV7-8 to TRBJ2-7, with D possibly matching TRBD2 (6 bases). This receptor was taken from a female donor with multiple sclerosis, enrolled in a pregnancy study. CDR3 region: CASSFRDSSYEQYF. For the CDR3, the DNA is TGTGCCAGCAGTTTCCGGGACTCCTCCTACGAGCAGTACTTC.